This passage covers 12 T cell receptor beta chains from one sample sequenced in a study of CD8+ T cells in alopecia areata. Specified treatment: oral pan-JAK inhibitor, 5-10 mg twice daily. Extraction of RNA preceded its reverse transcription into cDNA, which served as the sequencing template. Profiled with immunoSEQ multiplex PCR; TCRdb holds only in-frame clones, not every one. Here the sample spans approximately 210,000 clones, approximately 65% being singletons. This sample comprised CD4+ T cells sorted from blood, obtained at approximately week 42, from a patient treated with tofacitinib. These receptors all come from a human donor with alopecia areata.

J is TRBJ1-1 and V is TRBV29-1, with D hard to call. Germline values: CDR1 SQVTM, CDR2 ANQGSEA. The CDR3 is 12 amino acids. Trimming removed 6 bases from V and 1 base from J, with 9 bases in between. CDR3 protein: CSVSVGNTEAFF. CDR3 nucleotides: TGCAGCGTCTCGGTTGGGAACACTGAAGCTTTCTTT.

The chain carries TRBV12-5 and TRBJ2-7; a weak D match, TRBD1 (5 bases). V was clipped by 4 bases and J by 7 bases, with 11 bases between them. This CDR3 spans 12 amino acids. Germline V CDR1 and CDR2: LGHNT, FRNRAP. The CDR3 is CASGSYSGEQYF. The CDR3 DNA is TGTGCTAGTGGTTCCTACTCAGGGGAGCAGTACTTC.

The chain joins TRBV9 to TRBJ1-1, with D uncertain. This CDR3 comprises 13 residues. Germline CDR1 is SGDLS and CDR2 is YYNGEE. V was shortened by 1 base and J by 1 base, with 5 bases between the two germline ends. The CDR3 is CASSVPGNTEAFF. In DNA, the CDR3 is TGTGCCAGCAGCGTACCAGGGAACACTGAAGCTTTCTTT.

The chain combines TRBV4-3 with TRBJ1-2; D unclear. The length of the CDR3 is 19 residues. In germline, CDR1 is LGHNA, CDR2 YSLEER. Between the trimmed V and J ends, which lost 0 bases and 0 bases, there was a span of 20 bases. The CDR3 protein is CASSQEVDVRDGPNYGYTF. The DNA of the CDR3 is TGCGCCAGCAGCCAAGAAGTTGACGTTAGAGACGGGCCTAACTATGGCTACACCTTC.

CDR3 loop: CASSEPGLYNEQFF. CDR3 in DNA: TGTGCCAGCAGCGAACCGGGACTATACAATGAGCAGTTCTTC. The chain has TRBV7-9 and TRBJ2-1; 7 bases match TRBD2. The V gene end was trimmed by 5 bases and the J gene end by 4 bases; junction bases not matched to a gene: 5. The CDR3 totals 14 residues. Germline CDR1 reads SEHNR; CDR2 reads FQNEAQ (reference sequence). Full variable domain (missing parts from reference TRBV7-9 and TRBJ2-1): DTGVSQNPRHKITKRGQNVTFRCDPISEHNRLYWYRQTLGQGPEFLTYFQNEAQLEKSRLLSDRFSAERPKGSFSTLEIQRTEQGDSAMYLCASSEPGLYNEQFFGPGTRLTVL.

This clone was counted a few times. The V and J genes are TRBV5-1 and TRBJ1-1; 7 bases line up with TRBD1. This CDR3 has 13 residues. Losses at the gene ends were 3 bases for V and 11 bases for J; bases not matched to a gene: 10. Germline loops: CDR1 SGHRS, CDR2 YFSETQ. The CDR3 DNA reads as TGCGCCAGCAGCTCAAGCAACCAGGGGGAGGCTTTCTTT. Translated, it gives CASSSSNQGEAFF.

The rearrangement uses TRBV4-3 and TRBJ2-1; D may be TRBD1 or TRBD2 (6 bases each). Looked up from germline, CDR1 is LGHNA and CDR2 is YSLEER. This CDR3 is built from 15 residues. Trimming removed 1 base at V and 8 bases at J, with 15 bases between. CDR3 region: CASSQALGGGHEQFF. The CDR3 nucleotides are TGCGCCAGCAGCCAAGCCCTAGGGGGAGGCCATGAGCAGTTCTTC.

This chain uses TRBV29-1 with TRBJ1-2; 8 bases are shared with TRBD1. The CDR3 is 11 residues long. J lost 8 bases, V lost 7 bases, and 6 bases had no gene match. From germline, CDR1 is SQVTM and CDR2 ANQGSEA. The CDR3: CSADRGSGYTF. DNA for the CDR3: TGCAGCGCCGACAGGGGAAGCGGCTACACCTTC.

This clone was found once. V usage is TRBV7-6 and J usage is TRBJ2-4; 8 nucleotides agree with TRBD1. The V and J ends lost 5 bases and 5 bases, in that order; junction bases with no gene match: 2. CDR1 and CDR2 (germline): SGHVS, FNYEAQ. The CDR3 is 13 amino acids. As DNA, the CDR3 is TGTGCCAGCAGCACGACAGGGGAAAACATTCAGTACTTC. Translation: CASSTTGENIQYF.

Only one count was recorded for this clone. The chain carries TRBV4-3 and TRBJ2-1; 9 bases map to TRBD1. Trimming removed 3 bases from V and 5 bases from J; junction bases left unmatched: 5. CDR1 LGHNA and CDR2 YSLEER come from the germline V gene. The CDR3 runs 15 residues. The CDR3 DNA sequence: TGCGCCAGCAGCCAGGATGGGACAGGGAACAATGAGCAGTTCTTC. It is translated as CASSQDGTGNNEQFF.

This clone was seen a handful of times. This chain connects TRBV30 to TRBJ1-1; D is uncertain. Germline CDR1 is GTSNPN and CDR2 is SVGIG (reference sequence). V was clipped by 0 bases and J by 1 base, with 9 bases between them. There are 14 residues in the CDR3. In DNA, the CDR3 is TGTGCCTGGAGTGTATGGGGTTCGAACACTGAAGCTTTCTTT. Translating gives CAWSVWGSNTEAFF. The entire variable domain, with the rest obtained from reference TRBV30 and TRBJ1-1, is as follows: SQTIHQWPATLVQPVGSPLSLECTVEGTSNPNLYWYRQAAGRGLQLLFYSVGIGQISSEVPQNLSASRPQDRQFILSSKKLLLSDSGFYLCAWSVWGSNTEAFFGQGTRLTVV.

The chain carries TRBV5-1 and TRBJ1-1, with D maybe TRBD1 (6 bases). With 6 bases removed from V and 3 bases from J, the gap between germline ends came to 15 bases. CDR3 length equals 14 residues. Per germline, CDR1 SGHRS and CDR2 YFSETQ. Here the CDR3 DNA reads TGCGCCAGCACCACGAGGGGGACTGACACTGAAGCTTTCTTT. This translates into CASTTRGTDTEAFF.